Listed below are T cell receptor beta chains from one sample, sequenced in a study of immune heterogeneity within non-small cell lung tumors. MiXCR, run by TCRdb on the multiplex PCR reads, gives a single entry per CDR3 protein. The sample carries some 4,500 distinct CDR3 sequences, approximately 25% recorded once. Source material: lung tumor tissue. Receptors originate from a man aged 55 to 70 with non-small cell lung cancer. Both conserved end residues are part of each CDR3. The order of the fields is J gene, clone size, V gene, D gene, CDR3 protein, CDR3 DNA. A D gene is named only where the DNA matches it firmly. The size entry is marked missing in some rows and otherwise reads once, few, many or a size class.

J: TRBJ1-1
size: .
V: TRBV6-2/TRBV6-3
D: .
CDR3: CASSYGGPNTEAFF
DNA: TGTGCCAGCAGTTATGGGGGGCCAAACACTGAAGCTTTCTTT

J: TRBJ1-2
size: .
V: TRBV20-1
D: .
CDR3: CSAWTRGYTF
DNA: TGCAGTGCTTGGACACGTGGCTACACCTTC

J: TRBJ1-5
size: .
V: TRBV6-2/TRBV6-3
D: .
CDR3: CASRYLSGANQPQHF
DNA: TGTGCCAGCAGATACTTATCGGGGGCGAATCAGCCCCAGCATTTT

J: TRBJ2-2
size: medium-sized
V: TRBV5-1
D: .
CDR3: CASRKGPNTGELFF
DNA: TGCGCCAGCAGGAAGGGCCCGAACACCGGGGAGCTGTTTTTT

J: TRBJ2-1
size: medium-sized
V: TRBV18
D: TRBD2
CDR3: CASSPLPAGVGNEQFF
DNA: TGTGCCAGCTCACCCTTACCAGCGGGAGTCGGCAATGAGCAGTTCTTC

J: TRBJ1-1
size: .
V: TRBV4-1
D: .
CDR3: CASSRVGNTEAFF
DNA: TGCGCCAGCAGCCGGGTGGGGAACACTGAAGCTTTCTTT

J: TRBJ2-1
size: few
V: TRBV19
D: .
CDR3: CASSSTGAEQFF
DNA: TGTGCCAGTAGTAGTACAGGCGCTGAGCAGTTCTTC

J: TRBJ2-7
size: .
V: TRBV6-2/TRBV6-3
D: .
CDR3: CASSYSTEGEQYF
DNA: TGTGCCAGCAGTTACTCGACGGAGGGCGAGCAGTACTTC

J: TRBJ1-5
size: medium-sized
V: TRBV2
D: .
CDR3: CASCNSPNQPQHF
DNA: TGTGCCAGCTGTAACAGTCCCAATCAGCCCCAGCATTTT

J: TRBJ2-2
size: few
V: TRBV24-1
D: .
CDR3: CATSDPTRSPGELFF
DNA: TGTGCCACCAGTGATCCCACCAGGTCCCCCGGGGAGCTGTTTTTT

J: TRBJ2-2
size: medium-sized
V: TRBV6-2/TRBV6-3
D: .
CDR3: CASSGQTGNTGELFF
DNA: TGTGCCAGCAGTGGCCAAACAGGAAACACCGGGGAGCTGTTTTTT

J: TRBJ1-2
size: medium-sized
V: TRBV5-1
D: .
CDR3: CASSFGASDYGYTF
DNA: TGCGCCAGCAGCTTCGGGGCGTCGGACTATGGCTACACCTTC

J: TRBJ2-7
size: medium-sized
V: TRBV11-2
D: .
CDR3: CASSLGRGGPYEQYF
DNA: TGTGCCAGCAGCTTAGGTAGGGGGGGTCCCTACGAGCAGTACTTC

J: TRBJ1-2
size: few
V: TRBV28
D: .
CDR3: CASREGGYGYTF
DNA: TGTGCCAGCAGGGAGGGAGGGTATGGCTACACCTTC

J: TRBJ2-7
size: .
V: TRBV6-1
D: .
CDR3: CASTLTRVYEQYF
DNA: TGTGCCAGCACCTTAACGAGGGTCTACGAGCAGTACTTC

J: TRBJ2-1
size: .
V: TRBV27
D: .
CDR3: CASNTGWGQQFF
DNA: TGTGCCAGCAATACAGGTTGGGGTCAGCAGTTCTTC

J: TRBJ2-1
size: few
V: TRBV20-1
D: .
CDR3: CSARDASSYNEQFF
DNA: TGCAGTGCTAGAGATGCTAGCTCCTACAATGAGCAGTTCTTC

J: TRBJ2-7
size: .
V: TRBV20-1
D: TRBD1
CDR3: CSAQGTAFSYEQYF
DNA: TGCAGTGCCCAGGGGACAGCGTTTTCGTACGAGCAGTACTTC

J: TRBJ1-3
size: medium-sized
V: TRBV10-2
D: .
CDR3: CASSESILDISGNTIYF
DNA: TGCGCCAGCAGTGAGTCGATTCTGGACATCTCTGGAAACACCATATATTTT

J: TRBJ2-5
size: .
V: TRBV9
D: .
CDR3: CASSPSGIGQETQYF
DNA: TGTGCCAGCAGCCCCTCCGGGATCGGGCAAGAGACCCAGTACTTC

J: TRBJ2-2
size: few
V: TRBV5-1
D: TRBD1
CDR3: CASSSGTGGVGELFF
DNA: TGCGCCAGCAGCTCCGGGACAGGGGGCGTCGGGGAGCTGTTTTTT

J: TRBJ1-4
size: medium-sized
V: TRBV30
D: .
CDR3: CAWSPGRNEKLFF
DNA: TGTGCCTGGAGTCCGGGCCGAAATGAAAAACTGTTTTTT

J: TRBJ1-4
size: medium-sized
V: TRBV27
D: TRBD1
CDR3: CASSLTGTGVEKLFF
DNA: TGTGCCAGCAGTTTAACCGGGACAGGGGTTGAAAAACTGTTTTTT

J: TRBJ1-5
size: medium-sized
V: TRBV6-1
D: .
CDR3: CASSEDYSNQPQHF
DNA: TGTGCCAGCAGTGAAGACTATAGCAATCAGCCCCAGCATTTT

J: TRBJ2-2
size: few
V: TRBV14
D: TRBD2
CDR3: CASSLAGGTGELFF
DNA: TGTGCCAGCAGCCTAGCGGGCGGCACCGGGGAGCTGTTTTTT

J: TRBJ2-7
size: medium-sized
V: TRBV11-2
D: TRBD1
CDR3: CASSRRTGSYEQYF
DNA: TGTGCCAGCAGCCGACGGACAGGTTCCTACGAGCAGTACTTC

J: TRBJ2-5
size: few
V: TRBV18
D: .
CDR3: CASSPPRGRGETQYF
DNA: TGTGCCAGCTCACCACCACGGGGTCGTGGAGAGACCCAGTACTTC

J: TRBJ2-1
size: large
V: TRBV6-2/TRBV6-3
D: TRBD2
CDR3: CASSYRLAGESNEQFF
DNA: TGTGCCAGCAGTTACAGACTAGCGGGAGAGAGCAATGAGCAGTTCTTC

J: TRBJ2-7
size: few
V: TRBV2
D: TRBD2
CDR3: CASQLSREVPYEQYF
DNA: TGTGCCAGCCAGCTTTCGCGGGAGGTCCCCTACGAGCAGTACTTC

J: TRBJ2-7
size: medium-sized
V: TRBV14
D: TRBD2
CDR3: CASSPLSTAGEPYEQYF
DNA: TGTGCCAGCAGCCCACTGAGTACCGCGGGGGAGCCCTACGAGCAGTACTTC

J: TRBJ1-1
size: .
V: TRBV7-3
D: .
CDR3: CASSLYPEERTEAFF
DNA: TGTGCCAGCAGTCTATATCCCGAGGAAAGGACTGAAGCTTTCTTT

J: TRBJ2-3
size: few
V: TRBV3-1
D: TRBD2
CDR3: CASSPSGRATDTQYF
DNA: TGTGCCAGCAGCCCTAGCGGGAGGGCCACAGATACGCAGTATTTT

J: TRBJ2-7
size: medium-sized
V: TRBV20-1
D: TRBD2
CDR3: CSARDRRLAGRSEQYF
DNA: TGCAGTGCTAGAGATCGACGGCTAGCGGGACGTAGCGAGCAGTACTTC

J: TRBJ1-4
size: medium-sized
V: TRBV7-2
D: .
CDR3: CASSLAGAPNEKLFF
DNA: TGTGCCAGCAGCTTGGCAGGGGCACCTAATGAAAAACTGTTTTTT

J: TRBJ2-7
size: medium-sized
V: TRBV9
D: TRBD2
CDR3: CASSLYGSGREEQYF
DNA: TGTGCCAGCAGCTTATATGGCAGCGGGAGGGAAGAGCAGTACTTC

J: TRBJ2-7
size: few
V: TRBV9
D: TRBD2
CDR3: CASSSRLAGPSYEQYF
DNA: TGTGCCAGCAGCTCAAGACTAGCGGGACCGTCCTACGAGCAGTACTTC

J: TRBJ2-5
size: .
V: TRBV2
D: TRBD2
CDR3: CASSLPSGAQETQYF
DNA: TGTGCCAGCAGTCTTCCTAGCGGGGCACAAGAGACCCAGTACTTC

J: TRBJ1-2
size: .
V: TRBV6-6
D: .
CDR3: CASSYVLTGGEYGYTF
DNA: TGTGCCAGCAGTTACGTCTTAACGGGGGGCGAATATGGCTACACCTTC

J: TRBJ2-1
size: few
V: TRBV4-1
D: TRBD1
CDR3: CASSHRQGANYNEQFF
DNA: TGCGCCAGCAGCCATAGACAGGGGGCAAACTACAATGAGCAGTTCTTC

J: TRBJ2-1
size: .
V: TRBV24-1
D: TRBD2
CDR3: CATSDLKASGRAVDEQFF
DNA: TGTGCCACCAGTGATTTGAAGGCTAGCGGGAGGGCTGTCGATGAGCAGTTCTTC

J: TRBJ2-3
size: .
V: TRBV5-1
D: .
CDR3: CASSLPTDTQYF
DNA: TGCGCCAGCAGCCTACCCACAGATACGCAGTATTTT

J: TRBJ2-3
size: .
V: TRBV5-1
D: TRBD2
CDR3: CASSFYPSGRTDTQYF
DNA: TGCGCCAGCAGCTTTTATCCTAGCGGGAGAACAGATACGCAGTATTTT

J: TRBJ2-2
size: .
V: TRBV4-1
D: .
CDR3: CASSQATTGVVGTGELFF
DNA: TGCGCCAGCAGCCAAGCAACAACGGGAGTCGTAGGCACCGGGGAGCTGTTTTTT

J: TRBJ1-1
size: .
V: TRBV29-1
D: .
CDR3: CSIRDLGEAFF
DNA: TGCAGCATTAGGGATTTGGGTGAAGCTTTCTTT

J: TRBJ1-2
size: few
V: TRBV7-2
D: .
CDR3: CASSQRSTNYGYTF
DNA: TGTGCCAGCAGCCAGCGGTCAACTAACTATGGCTACACCTTC

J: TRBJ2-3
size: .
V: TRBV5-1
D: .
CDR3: CASSLESPDYTDTQYF
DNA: TGCGCCAGCAGCTTGGAATCCCCTGACTACACAGATACGCAGTATTTT

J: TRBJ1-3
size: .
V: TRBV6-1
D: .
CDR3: CASTGTSGNTIYF
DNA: TGTGCCAGCACCGGGACATCTGGAAACACCATATATTTT

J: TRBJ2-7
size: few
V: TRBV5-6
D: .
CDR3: CASSPGPGTPEQYF
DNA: TGTGCCAGCAGCCCGGGTCCCGGGACGCCCGAGCAGTACTTC

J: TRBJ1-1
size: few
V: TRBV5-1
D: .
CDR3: CASSLAGYSEAFF
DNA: TGCGCCAGCAGCTTGGCCGGGTACTCTGAAGCTTTCTTT

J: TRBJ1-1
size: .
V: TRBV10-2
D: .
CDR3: CASSESRTQDLWDTEAFF
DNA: TGCGCCAGCAGTGAGTCCCGAACTCAGGACCTTTGGGACACTGAAGCTTTCTTT

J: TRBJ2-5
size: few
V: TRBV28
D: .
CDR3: CATGLQARETQYF
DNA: TGTGCCACCGGACTCCAAGCCAGGGAGACCCAGTACTTC

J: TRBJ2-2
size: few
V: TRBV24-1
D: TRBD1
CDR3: CATSDFPGTGYTGELFF
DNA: TGTGCCACCAGTGATTTTCCCGGGACAGGGTACACCGGGGAGCTGTTTTTT

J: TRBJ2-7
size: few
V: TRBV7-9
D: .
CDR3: CASSWDGRTYEQYF
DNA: TGTGCCAGCAGCTGGGACGGGCGAACCTACGAGCAGTACTTC